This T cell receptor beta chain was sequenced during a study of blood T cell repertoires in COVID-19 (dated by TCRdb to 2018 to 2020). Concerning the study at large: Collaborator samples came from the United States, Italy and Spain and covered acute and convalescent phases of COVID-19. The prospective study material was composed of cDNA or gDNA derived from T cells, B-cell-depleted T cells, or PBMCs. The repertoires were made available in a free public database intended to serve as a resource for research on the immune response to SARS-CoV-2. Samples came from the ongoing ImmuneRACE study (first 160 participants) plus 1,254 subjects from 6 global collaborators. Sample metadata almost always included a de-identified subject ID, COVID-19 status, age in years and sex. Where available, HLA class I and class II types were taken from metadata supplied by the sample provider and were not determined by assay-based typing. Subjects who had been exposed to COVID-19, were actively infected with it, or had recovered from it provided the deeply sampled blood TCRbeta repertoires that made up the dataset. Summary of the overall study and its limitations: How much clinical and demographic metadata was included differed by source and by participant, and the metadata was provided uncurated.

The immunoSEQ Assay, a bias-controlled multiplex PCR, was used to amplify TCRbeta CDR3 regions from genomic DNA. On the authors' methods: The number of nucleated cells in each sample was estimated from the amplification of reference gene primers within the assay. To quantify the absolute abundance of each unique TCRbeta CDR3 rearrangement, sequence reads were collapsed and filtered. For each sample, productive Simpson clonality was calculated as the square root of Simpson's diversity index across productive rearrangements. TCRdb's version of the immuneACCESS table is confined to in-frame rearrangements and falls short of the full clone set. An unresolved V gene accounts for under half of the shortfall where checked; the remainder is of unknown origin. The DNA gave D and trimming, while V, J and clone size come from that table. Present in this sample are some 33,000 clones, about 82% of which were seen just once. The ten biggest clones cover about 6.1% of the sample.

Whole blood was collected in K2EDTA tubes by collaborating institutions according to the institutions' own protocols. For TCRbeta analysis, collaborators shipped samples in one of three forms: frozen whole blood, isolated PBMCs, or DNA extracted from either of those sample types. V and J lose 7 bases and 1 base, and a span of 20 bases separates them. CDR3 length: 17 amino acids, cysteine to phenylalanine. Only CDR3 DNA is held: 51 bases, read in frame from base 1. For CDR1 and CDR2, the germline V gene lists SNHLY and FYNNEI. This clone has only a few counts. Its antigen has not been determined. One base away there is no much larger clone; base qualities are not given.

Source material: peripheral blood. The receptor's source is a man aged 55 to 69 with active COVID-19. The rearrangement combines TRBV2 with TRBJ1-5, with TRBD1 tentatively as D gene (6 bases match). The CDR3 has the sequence CASKEGQGMSSNQPQHF. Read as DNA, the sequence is TGTGCCAGCAAAGAGGGGCAGGGGATGTCGAGCAATCAGCCCCAGCATTTT. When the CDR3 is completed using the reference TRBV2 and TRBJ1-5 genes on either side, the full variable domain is EPEVTQTPSHQVTQMGQEVILRCVPISNHLYFYWYRQILGQKVEFLVSFYNNEISEKSEIFDDQFSVERPDGSNFTLKIRSTKLEDSAMYFCASKEGQGMSSNQPQHFGDGTRLSIL.